This T cell receptor (beta chain) stems from a study of cytomegalovirus exposure and HLA in healthy donors. Deletions cut 5 bases from V and 3 bases from J, with 11 bases between. CDR3 size: 13 residues. The germline V gene encodes CDR1 MNHEY and CDR2 SVGAGI. Produced via immunoSEQ multiplex PCR; TCRdb's table is partial and in-frame only. The data hold some 79,000 clones, with approximately 94% observed a single time. This rearrangement joins TRBV6-5 to TRBJ2-7; maybe TRBD1 (5 bases). The receptor was derived from a woman under 30 in good health and CMV-seropositive. What was sequenced was PBMCs. The CDR3 DNA sequence: TGTGCCAGCAGTAGGACACTTAGCTACGAGCAGTACTTC. Encoded protein: CASSRTLSYEQYF.